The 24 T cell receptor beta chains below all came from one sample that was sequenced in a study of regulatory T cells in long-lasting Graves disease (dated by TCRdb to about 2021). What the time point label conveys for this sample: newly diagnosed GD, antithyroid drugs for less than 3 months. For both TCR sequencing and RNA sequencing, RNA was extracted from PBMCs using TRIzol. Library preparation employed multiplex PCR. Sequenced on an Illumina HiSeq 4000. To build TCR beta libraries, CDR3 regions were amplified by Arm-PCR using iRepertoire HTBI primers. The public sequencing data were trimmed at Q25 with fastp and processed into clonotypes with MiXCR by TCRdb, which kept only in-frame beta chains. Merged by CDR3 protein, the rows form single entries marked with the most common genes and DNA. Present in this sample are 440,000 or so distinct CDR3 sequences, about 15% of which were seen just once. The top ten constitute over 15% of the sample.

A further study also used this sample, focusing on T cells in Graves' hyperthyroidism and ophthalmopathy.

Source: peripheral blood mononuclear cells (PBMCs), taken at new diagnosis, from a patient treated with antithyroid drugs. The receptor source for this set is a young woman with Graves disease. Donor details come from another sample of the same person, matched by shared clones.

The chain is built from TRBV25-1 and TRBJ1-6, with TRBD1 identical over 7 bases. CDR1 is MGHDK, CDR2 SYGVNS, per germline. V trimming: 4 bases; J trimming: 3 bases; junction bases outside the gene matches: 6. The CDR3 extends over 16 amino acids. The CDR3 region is CASSVSGQNYNSPLHF. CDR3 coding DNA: TGTGCCAGCAGTGTGTCGGGACAGAACTATAATTCACCCCTCCACTTT.

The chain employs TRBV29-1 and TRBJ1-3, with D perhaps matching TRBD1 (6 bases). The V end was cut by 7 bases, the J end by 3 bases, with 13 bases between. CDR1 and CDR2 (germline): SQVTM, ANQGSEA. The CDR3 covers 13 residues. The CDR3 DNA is TGCAGCGCTGGTGGGGGCAGTGGAAACACCATATATTTT. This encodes CSAGGGSGNTIYF.

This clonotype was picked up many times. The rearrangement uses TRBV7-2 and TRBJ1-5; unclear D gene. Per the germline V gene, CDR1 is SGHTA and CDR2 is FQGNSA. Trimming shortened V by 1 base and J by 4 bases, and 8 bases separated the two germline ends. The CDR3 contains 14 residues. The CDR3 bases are TGTGCCAGCAGCTTAGTTTCTCAAAATCAGCCCCAGCATTTT. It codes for CASSLVSQNQPQHF.

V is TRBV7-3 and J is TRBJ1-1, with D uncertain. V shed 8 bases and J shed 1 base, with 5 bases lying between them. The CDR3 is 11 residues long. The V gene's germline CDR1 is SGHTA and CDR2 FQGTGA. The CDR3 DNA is TGTGCCAGCGTGGAGAACACTGAAGCTTTCTTT. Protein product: CASVENTEAFF.

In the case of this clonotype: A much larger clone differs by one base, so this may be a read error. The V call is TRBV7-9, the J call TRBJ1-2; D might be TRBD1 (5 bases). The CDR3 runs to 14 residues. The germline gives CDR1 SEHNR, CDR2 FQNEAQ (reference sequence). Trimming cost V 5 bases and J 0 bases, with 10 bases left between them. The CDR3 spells CASSRDASNYGYTF. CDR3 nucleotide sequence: TGTGCCAGCAGCCGGGACGCCTCTAACTATGGCTACACCTTC.

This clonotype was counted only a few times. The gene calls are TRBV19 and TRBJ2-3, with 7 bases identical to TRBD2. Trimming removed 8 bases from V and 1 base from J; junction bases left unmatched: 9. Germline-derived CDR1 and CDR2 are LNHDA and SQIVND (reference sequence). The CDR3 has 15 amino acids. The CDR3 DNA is TGTGCCAGTCACGACCTAGCGGAGCGCACAGATACGCAGTATTTT. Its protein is CASHDLAERTDTQYF. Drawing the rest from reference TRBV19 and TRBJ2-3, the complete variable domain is DGGITQSPKYLFRKEGQNVTLSCEQNLNHDAMYWYRQDPGQGLRLIYYSQIVNDFQKGDIAEGYSVSREKKESFPLTVTSAQKNPTAFYLCASHDLAERTDTQYFGPGTRLTVL.

CDR3 DNA: TGTGCCAGCAGCCTGTCGATGATAGGGCTACACACTGAAGCTTTCTTT. Encoded protein: CASSLSMIGLHTEAFF. The V and J genes are TRBV11-1 and TRBJ1-1, with D hard to call. The germline V gene has CDR1 SGHAT and CDR2 FQDESV (reference sequence). Trimming removed 5 bases from V and 3 bases from J, with 19 bases in between. The CDR3 runs 16 residues.

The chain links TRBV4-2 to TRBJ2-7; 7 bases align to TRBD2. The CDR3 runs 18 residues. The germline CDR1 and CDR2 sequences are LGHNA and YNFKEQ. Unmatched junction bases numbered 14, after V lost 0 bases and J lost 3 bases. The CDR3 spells CASSQDLSMGEGHYEQYF. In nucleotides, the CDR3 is TGTGCCAGCAGCCAAGATCTTTCGATGGGGGAGGGTCACTACGAGCAGTACTTC.

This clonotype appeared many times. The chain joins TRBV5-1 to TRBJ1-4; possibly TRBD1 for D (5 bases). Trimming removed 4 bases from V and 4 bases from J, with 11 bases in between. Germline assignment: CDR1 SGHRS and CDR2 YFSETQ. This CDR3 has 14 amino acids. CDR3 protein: CASSPRVDNEKLFF. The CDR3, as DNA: TGCGCCAGCAGCCCCAGGGTGGATAATGAAAAACTGTTTTTT.

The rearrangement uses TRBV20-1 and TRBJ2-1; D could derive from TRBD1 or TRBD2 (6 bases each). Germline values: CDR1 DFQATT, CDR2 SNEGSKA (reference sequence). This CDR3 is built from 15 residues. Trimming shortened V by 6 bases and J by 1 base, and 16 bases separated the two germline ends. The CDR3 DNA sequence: TGCAGTGCCACTCCCGGGGGCGGGTCCTACAATGAGCAGTTCTTC. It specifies CSATPGGGSYNEQFF.

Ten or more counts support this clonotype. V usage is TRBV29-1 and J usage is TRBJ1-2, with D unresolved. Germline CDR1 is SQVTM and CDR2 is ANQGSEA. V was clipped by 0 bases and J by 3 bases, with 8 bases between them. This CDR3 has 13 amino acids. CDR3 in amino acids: CSVEENGYYGYTF. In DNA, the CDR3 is TGCAGCGTTGAAGAAAACGGCTACTATGGCTACACCTTC.

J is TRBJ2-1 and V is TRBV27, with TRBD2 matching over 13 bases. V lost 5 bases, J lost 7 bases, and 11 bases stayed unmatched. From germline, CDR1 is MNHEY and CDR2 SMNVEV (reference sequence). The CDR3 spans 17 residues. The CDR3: CASSKRLPGLAGNEQFF. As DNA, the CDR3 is TGTGCCAGCAGTAAACGTCTACCGGGACTAGCGGGGAATGAGCAGTTCTTC.

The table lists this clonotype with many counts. This CDR3 is CASSSKEQRNTGELFF. The CDR3 DNA reads TGTGCCAGCAGCTCGAAGGAACAGCGGAACACCGGGGAGCTGTTTTTT. The chain is built from TRBV7-6 and TRBJ2-2, with unresolved D. V shed 4 bases and J shed 1 base, with 13 bases lying between them. Germline loops: CDR1 SGHVS, CDR2 FNYEAQ. The CDR3 extends over 16 amino acids.

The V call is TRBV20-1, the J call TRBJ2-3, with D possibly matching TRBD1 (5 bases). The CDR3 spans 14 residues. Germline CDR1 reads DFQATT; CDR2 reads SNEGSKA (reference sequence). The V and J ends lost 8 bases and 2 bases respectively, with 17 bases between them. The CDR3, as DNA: TGCAGTCCGCCACTCCAGGGCTTCACAGATACGCAGTATTTT. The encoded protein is CSPPLQGFTDTQYF.

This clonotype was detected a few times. This CDR3 is CSAPDRSPHEQFF. In nucleotides, the CDR3 is TGCAGTGCTCCCGACAGATCCCCACATGAGCAGTTCTTC. This sequence joins TRBV20-1 and TRBJ2-1, with a weak D call TRBD1 (5 bases). Trimming pared 5 bases from V and 8 bases from J, leaving 16 bases between. The CDR3 loop spans 13 amino acids. Germline V gene sequence: CDR1 DFQATT, CDR2 SNEGSKA (reference sequence).

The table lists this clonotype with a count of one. CDR3 loop: CSVVLLEAGANVLTF. The CDR3 bases are TGCAGCGTTGTGTTGCTGGAAGCTGGGGCCAACGTCCTGACTTTC. This sequence joins TRBV29-1 and TRBJ2-6; D is undetermined. With 4 bases removed from V and 2 bases from J, the gap between germline ends came to 12 bases. Per the germline V gene, CDR1 is SQVTM and CDR2 is ANQGSEA. The CDR3 covers 15 residues.

The CDR3 spells CASSPGGGGASGNTIYF. CDR3 DNA: TGTGCCAGCAGCCCCGGTGGGGGAGGGGCCTCTGGAAACACCATATATTTT. J is TRBJ1-3 and V is TRBV7-6, with D possibly being TRBD1 (5 bases). The CDR3 consists of 17 residues. Germline V gene sequence: CDR1 SGHVS, CDR2 FNYEAQ. Trimming shortened V by 5 bases and J by 0 bases, and 17 bases separated the two germline ends.

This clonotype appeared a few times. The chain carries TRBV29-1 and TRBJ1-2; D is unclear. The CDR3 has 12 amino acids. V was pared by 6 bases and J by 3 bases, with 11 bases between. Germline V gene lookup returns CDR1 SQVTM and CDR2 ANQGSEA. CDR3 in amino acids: CSVNVRDYGYTF. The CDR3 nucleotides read TGCAGCGTCAACGTGAGGGACTATGGCTACACCTTC.

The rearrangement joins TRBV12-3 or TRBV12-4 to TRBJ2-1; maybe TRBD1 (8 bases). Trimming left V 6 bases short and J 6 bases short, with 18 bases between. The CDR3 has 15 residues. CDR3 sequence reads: CASSITGGEGNEQFF. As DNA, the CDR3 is TGTGCCAGCAGCATCACAGGGGGGGAGGGCAATGAGCAGTTCTTC.

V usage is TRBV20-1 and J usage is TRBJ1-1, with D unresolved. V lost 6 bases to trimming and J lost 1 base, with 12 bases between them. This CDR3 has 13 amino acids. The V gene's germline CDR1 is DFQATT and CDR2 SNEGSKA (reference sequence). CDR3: CSAPGWANTEAFF. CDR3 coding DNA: TGCAGTGCCCCGGGCTGGGCGAACACTGAAGCTTTCTTT.

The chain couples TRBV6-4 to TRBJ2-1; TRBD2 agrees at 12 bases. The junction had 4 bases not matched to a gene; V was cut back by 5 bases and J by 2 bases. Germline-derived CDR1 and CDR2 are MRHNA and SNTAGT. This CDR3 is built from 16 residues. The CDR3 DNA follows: TGTGCCAGCAGTCAGACTAGCGGGAGTCCCTACAATGAGCAGTTCTTC. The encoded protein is CASSQTSGSPYNEQFF.

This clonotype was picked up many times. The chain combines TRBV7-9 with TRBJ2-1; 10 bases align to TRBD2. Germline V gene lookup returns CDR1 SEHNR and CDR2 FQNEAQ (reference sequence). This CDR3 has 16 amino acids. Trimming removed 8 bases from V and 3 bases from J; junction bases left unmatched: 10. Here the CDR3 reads CASGARTSGYYNEQFF. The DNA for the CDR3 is TGTGCCAGCGGAGCCCGGACTAGCGGTTACTACAATGAGCAGTTCTTC.

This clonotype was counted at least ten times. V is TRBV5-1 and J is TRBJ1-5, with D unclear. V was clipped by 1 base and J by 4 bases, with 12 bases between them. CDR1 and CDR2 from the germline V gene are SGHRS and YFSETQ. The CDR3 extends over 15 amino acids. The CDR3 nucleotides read TGCGCCAGCAGCTTGTACCCAGGCCCTAATCAGCCCCAGCATTTT. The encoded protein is CASSLYPGPNQPQHF.

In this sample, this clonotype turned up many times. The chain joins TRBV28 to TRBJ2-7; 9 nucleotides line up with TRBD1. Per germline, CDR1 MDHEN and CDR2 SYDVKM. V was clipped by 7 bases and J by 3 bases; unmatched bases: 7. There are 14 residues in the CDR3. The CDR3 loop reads CASTSGQGLYEQYF. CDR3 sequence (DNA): TGTGCCAGCACCTCGGGACAGGGACTCTACGAGCAGTACTTC.